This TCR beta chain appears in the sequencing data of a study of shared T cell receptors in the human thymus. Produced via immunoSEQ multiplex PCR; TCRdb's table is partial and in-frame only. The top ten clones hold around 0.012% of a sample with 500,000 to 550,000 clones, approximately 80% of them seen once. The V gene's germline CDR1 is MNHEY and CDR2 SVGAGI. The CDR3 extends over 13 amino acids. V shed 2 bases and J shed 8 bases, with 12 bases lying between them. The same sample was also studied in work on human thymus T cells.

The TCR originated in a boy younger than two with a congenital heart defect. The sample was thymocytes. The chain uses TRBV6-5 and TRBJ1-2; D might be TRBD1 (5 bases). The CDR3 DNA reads TGTGCCAGCAGTTACAGGGGCGAACTCGGCTACACCTTC. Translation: CASSYRGELGYTF.